Below, 18 T cell receptor beta chains from the same sample are listed, as sequenced in a study of CD8+CD57+ T cells in acquired aplastic anemia. Both TCR beta VDJ combination and CDR3 sequence profiling were carried out. Genomic DNA was the template for this profiling. TCRdb re-called the reads through MiXCR, storing one row per CDR3 protein. Among about 240,000 distinct CDR3 sequences, around 45% were seen once, and the ten largest hold 6.5% to 10%. Patients picked for sequencing had shown CD8+CD57+ cell expansion detected by flow cytometry. Source material: sorted CD4+, CD8+, or CD8+CD57+ T cells (not recorded which) from PBMCs. The receptors were gathered from a human donor with aplastic anemia.

This CDR3 is CASSQQGGGYNQPQHF. CDR3 nucleotide sequence: TGTGCCAGTAGTCAACAGGGGGGGGGGTACAATCAGCCCCAGCATTTT. This chain uses TRBV19 with TRBJ1-5; 8 bases match TRBD1. This CDR3 region has 16 residues. The germline CDR1 and CDR2 sequences are LNHDA and SQIVND (reference sequence). J lost 3 bases, V lost 5 bases, and 9 bases had no gene match.

This clonotype was detected ten times or more. The chain joins TRBV6-5 to TRBJ1-3; a possible D gene is TRBD1 (5 bases). Germline values: CDR1 MNHEY, CDR2 SVGAGI. The CDR3 contains 16 residues. V lost 5 bases and J lost 3, with 17 bases in between. CDR3 protein: CASSELDRGYGNTIYF. CDR3 sequence (DNA): TGTGCCAGCAGTGAACTAGACAGAGGTTATGGAAACACCATATATTTT.

This chain links TRBV12-3 or TRBV12-4 with TRBJ2-7; TRBD1 agrees at 9 bases. Unmatched junction bases numbered 6, after V lost 6 bases and J lost 6 bases. The CDR3 spans 13 residues. CDR3 bases: TGTGCCAGCAGCCCCGGGACAGGGTCCGAGCAGTACTTC. Its translation is CASSPGTGSEQYF.

The chain recombines TRBV29-1 with TRBJ2-7; 10 bases line up with TRBD1. V shed 6 bases, J shed 5 bases, and the junction held 4 bases outside the gene matches. The CDR3 is 12 residues long. The germline V gene encodes CDR1 SQVTM and CDR2 ANQGSEA. The CDR3 region has the DNA TGCAGCGTCGGGACAGGGGCCGACGAGCAGTACTTC. It codes for CSVGTGADEQYF.

This clonotype was seen more than once but under ten times. The chain couples TRBV15 to TRBJ1-1; 8 positions agree with TRBD1. Germline CDR1 reads LNHNV; CDR2 reads YYDKDF (reference sequence). J lost 4 bases, V lost 3 bases, and 4 bases had no gene match. The CDR3 is made up of 14 amino acids. The CDR3, as DNA: TGTGCCACCAGCAGGGATACAGGGGGCACTGAAGCTTTCTTT. It translates to CATSRDTGGTEAFF.

CDR3 sequence (DNA): TGTGCCAGCAGCCTCCGGACTAGCGGGGAAAATGAGCAGTTCTTC. This sequence encodes CASSLRTSGENEQFF. V usage is TRBV3-1 and J usage is TRBJ2-1; 12 bases are shared with TRBD2. The CDR3 contains 15 residues. The V gene's germline CDR1 is LGHDT and CDR2 YNNKEL (reference sequence). With 4 bases clipped from V and 7 bases from J, the junction kept 5 bases outside the gene matches.

V gene TRBV20-1 combines with J gene TRBJ2-7; 9 positions agree with TRBD1. This CDR3 region has 13 residues. V dropped 1 base and J dropped 5; count of bases not matched to a gene: 3. CDR1 DFQATT and CDR2 SNEGSKA come from the germline V gene (reference sequence). The CDR3 coding sequence is TGCAGTGCTAGAGGACAGGGGGTCGACGAGCAGTACTTC. Amino acids: CSARGQGVDEQYF.

In its sample, this clonotype was seen many times. This chain uses TRBV7-2 with TRBJ2-7; no clear D gene. This CDR3 spans 11 amino acids. Trimming left V 2 bases short and J 7 bases short, with 6 bases between. Germline CDR1 SGHTA, CDR2 FQGNSA. The CDR3 coding sequence is TGTGCCAGCAGCTTAATCCGAGAGCAGTACTTC. Protein sequence: CASSLIREQYF.

The chain recombines TRBV9 with TRBJ2-3; D is possibly TRBD2 (5 bases). The germline V gene has CDR1 SGDLS and CDR2 YYNGEE. This CDR3 comprises 17 residues. V was cut by 0 bases and J by 0 bases, with 14 bases left in between. CDR3 bases: TGTGCCAGCAGCGTAGGTTTAGCTAGCACTAGCACAGATACGCAGTATTTT. Translated, it gives CASSVGLASTSTDTQYF.

The chain is built from TRBV24-1 and TRBJ2-1; D unresolved. The germline V and J ends were trimmed by 4 bases and 0 bases, with 9 bases remaining between them. The CDR3 is made up of 15 amino acids. Per the germline V gene, CDR1 is KGHDR and CDR2 is SFDVKD. In DNA, the CDR3 is TGTGCCACCAGTGAGGCTGCCAACTCCTACAATGAGCAGTTCTTC. Encoded protein: CATSEAANSYNEQFF.

There are a few counts of this clonotype. The gene calls are TRBV24-1 and TRBJ2-7; TRBD2 agrees at 7 bases. V was pared by 5 bases and J by 3 bases, with 6 bases of the junction left unmatched. Germline loops: CDR1 KGHDR, CDR2 SFDVKD. CDR3 length: 14 amino acids. The CDR3 reads CATSAGGAGYEQYF. The CDR3 region has the DNA TGTGCCACCAGTGCGGGGGGAGCTGGCTACGAGCAGTACTTC.

The V and J genes are TRBV6-1 and TRBJ2-7, with 8 positions matching TRBD1. This CDR3 is 15 amino acids long. The V gene end was trimmed by 5 bases and the J gene end by 2 bases; junction bases not matched to a gene: 8. Germline loops: CDR1 MNHNS, CDR2 SASEGT. The CDR3 region is CASSPDRVPPYEQYF. The CDR3 DNA is TGTGCCAGCAGTCCGGACAGGGTCCCCCCCTACGAGCAGTACTTC.

The chain carries TRBV30 and TRBJ2-3; D is possibly TRBD1 (5 bases). The CDR3 runs to 14 residues. Germline-derived CDR1 and CDR2 are GTSNPN and SVGIG (reference sequence). Trimming took 2 bases from V and 0 from J, leaving 9 bases between them. The CDR3 nucleotides read TGTGCCTGGAGTCGTGCAGGGAGCACAGATACGCAGTATTTT. Protein sequence: CAWSRAGSTDTQYF.

The chain joins TRBV2 to TRBJ2-7, with D unresolved. Germline CDR1 SNHLY, CDR2 FYNNEI. V lost 1 base, J lost 6 bases, and 13 bases lay in between. CDR3 length: 14 amino acids. The CDR3 DNA is TGTGCCAGCAGTGAAGGGCTCGCTGCCCTCGAGCAGTACGTC. Its translation: CASSEGLAALEQYV.

Only a few counts were recorded for this clonotype. The rearrangement links TRBV30 to TRBJ1-2, with D unresolved. This CDR3 has 12 residues. In germline, CDR1 is GTSNPN, CDR2 SVGIG (reference sequence). V was shortened by 2 bases and J by 8 bases, with 12 bases between the two germline ends. The CDR3 is CAWSRPVLGYTF. The CDR3 nucleotides are TGTGCCTGGAGTCGGCCTGTCTTAGGCTACACCTTC. Based on the CDR3 plus reference TRBV30 and TRBJ1-2, the full variable domain is SQTIHQWPATLVQPVGSPLSLECTVEGTSNPNLYWYRQAAGRGLQLLFYSVGIGQISSEVPQNLSASRPQDRQFILSSKKLLLSDSGFYLCAWSRPVLGYTFGSGTRLTVV.

This clonotype was recorded at least ten times. V is TRBV27 and J is TRBJ2-7, with D tentatively TRBD2 (6 bases). Trimming pared 5 bases from V and 1 base from J, leaving 15 bases between. The CDR3 runs to 15 residues. Germline assignment: CDR1 MNHEY and CDR2 SMNVEV (reference sequence). The CDR3 region is CASSETGSTSYEQYF. The CDR3 DNA sequence: TGTGCCAGCAGTGAAACCGGGAGCACATCCTACGAGCAGTACTTC.

A word on this clonotype: At one end, the junction sequence differs from germline, possibly due to a read error. The CDR3, as DNA: TGTGCCAGCAGCTGGTTGAGCTCCTGCAATGAGCAGTTCTTC. Amino acid sequence: CASSWLSSCNEQFF. The rearrangement joins TRBV7-9 to TRBJ2-1; D not resolved. The CDR3 extends over 14 amino acids. The germline CDR1 and CDR2 sequences are SEHNR and FQNEAQ (reference sequence).

The rearrangement uses TRBV7-9 and TRBJ2-7; the D gene is possibly TRBD1 (6 bases). This CDR3 is built from 14 residues. From germline, CDR1 is SEHNR and CDR2 FQNEAQ (reference sequence). V was pared by 5 bases and J by 4 bases, with 15 bases between. This CDR3 reads CASSRDRYMYEQYF. The CDR3 region has the DNA TGTGCCAGCAGCCGTGACAGGTATATGTACGAGCAGTACTTC. Full variable domain (missing parts from reference TRBV7-9 and TRBJ2-7): DTGVSQNPRHKITKRGQNVTFRCDPISEHNRLYWYRQTLGQGPEFLTYFQNEAQLEKSRLLSDRFSAERPKGSFSTLEIQRTEQGDSAMYLCASSRDRYMYEQYFGPGTRLTVT.